The sequence of this T cell receptor beta chain was determined in a study of T cells after yellow fever vaccination (dated by TCRdb to about 2019). Study-wide context: Libraries from fractions with low cell numbers were prepared with the SMART-Seq v4 Ultra Low Input RNA kit. Bulk TCR alpha and beta repertoires were sequenced longitudinally to track T-cell clones before and after primary and booster YFV17D yellow fever vaccination. Two healthy male donors, one aged 18 to 29 and one aged 30 to 39 years, made up the cohort. Bulk PBMC replicates and cell subsets were isolated from blood drawn at multiple timepoints before and after both primary and secondary immunization. What the authors observed across the whole study: A small fraction of clonotypes appeared in both the CD4 and CD8 compartments, likely as a result of convergent recombination. After the booster, most clones that had expanded after primary vaccination were detected again (about 95% of CD4 and around nine tenths of CD8), suggesting broad maintenance of memory. The secondary T-cell response was found to be weaker but faster than the primary response, with a peak reached on day 5 rather than on day 15. Only two donors were included in the study, so the extent to which the findings can be generalized is limited. Computational filtering was needed because FACS-sorted repertoires could contain abundant contaminating clonotypes from the bulk population.

The intended sense of this specimen's treatment or condition label: live attenuated yellow fever vaccine strain. At each blood-draw timepoint, two biological replicates of bulk PBMCs were collected. PBMCs were isolated from peripheral blood using a standard Ficoll-Paque protocol. TriZol was used to extract RNA from bulk PBMCs, CD4 and CD8 fractions, and dextramer-positive and dextramer-negative fractions. TCR cDNA was made using 5'RACE template switching, a step that added a universal primer site and unique molecular identifiers. cDNA synthesis was primed from both the TCR alpha and TCR beta constant segments. Library amplification used two PCR steps, and the second PCR step added sample barcodes and sequencing adapters. Libraries were sequenced on Illumina HiSeq 2500 (2x100 bp) or NovaSeq (2x150 bp). Under the source paper's analysis protocol: MIGEC handled demultiplexing of reads and collapsing into UMI consensus sequences, while MiXCR performed V(D)J alignment. Vaccine-responding clonotypes were defined with edgeR using replicate PBMC samples, requiring FDR below 0.01 and a log2 fold change above 5 up to day 15. Each bulk clonotype received a CD4 or CD8 identity based on whether the sequenced CD4 or CD8 repertoire contained that clonotype at higher abundance. TCRdb handled the public reads itself, with Q25 trimming in fastp and clone calling in MiXCR, and kept productive beta chains. Rows matching on CDR3 protein sequence are summarized as one entry with the most common DNA and genes. These V and J calls rely on TCRdb rather than the paper's analysis. This sample lists roughly 310,000 distinct CDR3 sequences; roughly 8.7% were detected once. The top ten hold roughly 17% of the sample.

This clonotype was seen repeatedly, ten times or more. Its cognate antigen has yet to be identified. Base qualities are not provided; no much larger clone lies one nucleotide away. This receptor was taken from a man younger than 30 who received the YFV17D yellow fever vaccine. The source was PBMCs, collected on the day of the first yellow fever vaccination.

The sequence in DNA is TGTGCCAGCAGCTACGGGGGGGCCGCCTACAATGAGCAGTTCTTC. This is translated as CASSYGGAAYNEQFF. The chain is made from TRBV7-6 and TRBJ2-1, and TRBD2 aligns with 8 junction nucleotides. The CDR3 measures 15 amino acids from cysteine to phenylalanine. Just CDR3 DNA is preserved here, 45 bases in frame from base 1. Via the germline V gene, CDR1 is SGHVS and CDR2 FNYEAQ. V ends up 4 bases short and J 2 bases short, with an unmatched junction base count of 4.